This TCR beta chain comes out of a study of blood T cell repertoires in COVID-19. This table comes from immunoSEQ multiplex PCR, and its TCRdb copy is limited to in-frame clones, with some not included. The data show 40,000 to 50,000 clones, with 70% to 90% seen just once and under 4.5% held by the top ten. This CDR3 is built from 13 residues. CDR1 and CDR2 (germline): SGHTA, FQGNSA. V was trimmed by 4 bases and J by 6 bases, leaving 10 bases between them. The chain employs TRBV7-2 and TRBJ2-4; D possibly corresponds to TRBD1 (5 bases). Sequencing was performed on peripheral blood. The origin of this receptor is a man aged 55 to 70 with acute or convalescent COVID-19. The CDR3 here is CASSSGHLNIQYF. In DNA form, the CDR3 reads TGTGCCAGCAGCTCCGGACATCTAAACATTCAGTACTTC.